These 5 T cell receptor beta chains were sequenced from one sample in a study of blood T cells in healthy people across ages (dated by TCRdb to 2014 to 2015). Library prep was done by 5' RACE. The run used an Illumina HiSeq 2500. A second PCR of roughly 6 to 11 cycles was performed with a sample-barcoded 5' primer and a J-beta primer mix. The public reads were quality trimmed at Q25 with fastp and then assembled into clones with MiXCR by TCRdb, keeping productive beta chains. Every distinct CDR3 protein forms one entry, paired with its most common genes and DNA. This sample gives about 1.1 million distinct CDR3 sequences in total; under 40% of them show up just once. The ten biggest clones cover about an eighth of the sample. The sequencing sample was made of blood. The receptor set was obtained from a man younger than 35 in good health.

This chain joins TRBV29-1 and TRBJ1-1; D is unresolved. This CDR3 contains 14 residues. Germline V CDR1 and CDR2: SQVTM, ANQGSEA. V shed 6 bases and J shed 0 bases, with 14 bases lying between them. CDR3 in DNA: TGCAGCGTCAAGACACCGAGAATGAACACTGAAGCTTTCTTT. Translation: CSVKTPRMNTEAFF.

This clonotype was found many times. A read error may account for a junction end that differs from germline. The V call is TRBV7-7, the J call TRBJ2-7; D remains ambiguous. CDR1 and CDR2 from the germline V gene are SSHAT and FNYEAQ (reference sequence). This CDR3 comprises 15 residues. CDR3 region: CASSPRIGPSYEQYF. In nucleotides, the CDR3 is TGTGCTAGCAGCCCACGTATCGGTCCTTCCTACGAGCAGTACTTC.

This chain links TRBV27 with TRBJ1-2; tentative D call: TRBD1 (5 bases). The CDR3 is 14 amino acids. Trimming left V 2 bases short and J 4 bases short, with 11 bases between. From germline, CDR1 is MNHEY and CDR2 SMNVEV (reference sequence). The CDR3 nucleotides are TGTGCCAGCAGTTTAGGGACCTACCCCTATGGCTACACCTTC. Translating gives CASSLGTYPYGYTF.

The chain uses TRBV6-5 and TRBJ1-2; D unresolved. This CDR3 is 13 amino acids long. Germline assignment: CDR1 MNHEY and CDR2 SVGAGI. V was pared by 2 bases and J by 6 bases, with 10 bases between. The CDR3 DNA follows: TGTGCCAGCAGTTACGCCTCTTTGAATGGCTACACCTTC. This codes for CASSYASLNGYTF.

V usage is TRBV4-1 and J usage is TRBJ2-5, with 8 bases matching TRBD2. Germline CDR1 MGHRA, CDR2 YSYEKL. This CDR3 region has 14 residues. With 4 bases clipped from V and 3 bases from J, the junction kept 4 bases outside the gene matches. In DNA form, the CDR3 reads TGCGCCAGCAGCCCTATTAGCGGGGAAGAGACCCAGTACTTC. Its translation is CASSPISGEETQYF.